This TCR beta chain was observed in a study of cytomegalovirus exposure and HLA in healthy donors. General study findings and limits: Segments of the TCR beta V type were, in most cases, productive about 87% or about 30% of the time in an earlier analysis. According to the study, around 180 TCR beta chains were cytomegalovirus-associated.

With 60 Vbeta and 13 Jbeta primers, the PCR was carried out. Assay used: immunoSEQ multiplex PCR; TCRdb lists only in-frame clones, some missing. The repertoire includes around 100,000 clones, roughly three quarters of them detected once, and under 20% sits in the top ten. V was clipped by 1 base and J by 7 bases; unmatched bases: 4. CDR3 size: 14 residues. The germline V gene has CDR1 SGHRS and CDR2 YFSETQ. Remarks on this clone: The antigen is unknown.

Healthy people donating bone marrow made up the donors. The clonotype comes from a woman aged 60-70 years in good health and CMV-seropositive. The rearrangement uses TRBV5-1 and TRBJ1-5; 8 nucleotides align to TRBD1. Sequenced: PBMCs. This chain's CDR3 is CASSLSGGEQPQHF. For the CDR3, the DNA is TGCGCCAGCAGCTTGTCAGGGGGCGAGCAGCCCCAGCATTTT.